This TCR beta chain was recorded in a study of OX40 agonist ivuxolimab in advanced cancers. Study-level points and caveats: Dose levels from 0.1 to 3.0 mg/kg saw CD4+ and CD8+ blood T cells expand clonally by week 6.

A word on this clone: Its antigen remains unidentified.

V was trimmed by 0 bases and J by 4 bases, leaving 11 bases between them. This CDR3 region has 15 residues. Germline CDR1 reads MGHRA; CDR2 reads YSYEKL. Profiling relied on immunoSEQ multiplex PCR, and the TCRdb table lists in-frame clones only, not all of them. Among under 25,000 clones listed, approximately 80% were seen once. J is TRBJ2-3 and V is TRBV4-1; D is undetermined. This specimen consisted of CD4+ or CD8+ T cells sorted from blood, obtained in a trial of the OX40 agonist ivuxolimab. This clonotype originated in an adult with an advanced solid tumor such as melanoma, head and neck, liver or kidney cancer. The chain's CDR3 is CASSQDWHGPDTQYF. The CDR3 region has the DNA TGCGCCAGCAGCCAAGATTGGCACGGACCAGATACGCAGTATTTT.